This TCR beta chain was identified during a study of identical twins. Findings of the study overall: Memory repertoires lacked the insertion deficit that abundant cord blood beta clonotypes showed. Partly confounded zero-insertion analyses could result from invariant MAIT and iNKT cells.

A single record per CDR3 protein comes from TCRdb applying MiXCR to the 5' RACE reads. Here the sample spans 400,000 to 500,000 distinct CDR3 sequences, approximately 17% being singletons. Everyone who gave samples was a healthy Caucasian. A remark on this clonotype: Its antigen is unidentified.

The CDR3 sequence is 16 residues long. V was clipped by 2 bases and J by 2 bases, with 14 bases between them. Germline CDR1 and CDR2: ENHRY and SYGVKD. The receptor's source is a man in his fifties in good health. V gene TRBV10-3 combines with J gene TRBJ2-3; D perhaps matches TRBD1 (5 bases). Input material: naive T cells sorted from blood. The CDR3 DNA reads TGTGCCATCAGTGAGGGACAAAGTGCGCACACAGATACGCAGTATTTT. This gives the protein CAISEGQSAHTDTQYF.